The clone carrying this TCR beta chain was observed many times. This sample was included in a study of Graves' ophthalmopathy and Graves' hyperthyroidism. Absence of ophthalmopathy within 18 months of follow-up defined stable hyperthyroidism. The hyperthyroidism patients, aged 18 to 65, had been newly diagnosed, with under 2 months' duration. TCR beta CDR3 amplification used RNA transcripts. RT-PCR in the first round used HTBI primers; a second-round multiplex PCR followed. TCRdb reprocessed the multiplex PCR reads via MiXCR and lists one record per CDR3 protein. The repertoire has about 390,000 distinct CDR3 sequences, 17% of them found once; the top ten carry roughly 2.3%. Trimming at V came to 6 bases and at J to 8 bases, leaving 10 bases not matched to a gene. The CDR3 sequence is 14 residues long. Germline-derived CDR1 and CDR2 are LNHDA and SQIVND (reference sequence).

The rearrangement links TRBV19 to TRBJ1-1, with 9 positions matching TRBD1. The specimen was peripheral blood. The receptor comes from an adult woman with stable Graves' hyperthyroidism. The CDR3 is CASRWDRANGEAFF. The CDR3 nucleotides read TGTGCCAGTAGATGGGACAGGGCCAACGGGGAAGCTTTCTTT.